One and the same sample provided the 23 T cell receptor beta chains below, sequenced in a study of CD4 and CD8 cells across lung adenocarcinoma regions. One entry per CDR3 protein, called by TCRdb with MiXCR from the PCR reads. In the table there are about 12,000 distinct CDR3 sequences, over 45% of which are singletons. The sequenced material came from CD8+ T cells from the margin of a lung tumor. The origin of the receptors is a male donor with lung adenocarcinoma. The CD4 and CD8 labels of this study may be unreliable.

Notes on this clonotype: Its ends do not fully match the called genes, so a read error is possible. The chain couples TRBV6-1 to TRBJ2-3; no firm D call. This CDR3 comprises 14 residues. Germline V gives CDR1 MNHNS, CDR2 SASEGT. This chain's CDR3 is CASSPALTYDTQYF. As DNA, the CDR3 is TGTGCCAGCAGTCCGGCTCTGACCTACGATACGCAGTATTTC.

The chain uses TRBV6-2 or TRBV6-3 and TRBJ2-1; the match to TRBD1 covers 12 bases. The CDR3 spans 18 residues. Germline V gives CDR1 MNHEY, CDR2 SVGEGT. V gave up 7 bases and J gave up 0 bases; unmatched junction bases: 10. As DNA, the CDR3 is TGTGCCAGCACCCCGGGACAGGGGGCCCCTTCCTCCTACAATGAGCAGTTCTTC. Translation: CASTPGQGAPSSYNEQFF.

Relative to its sample, this clonotype is medium-sized. The chain uses TRBV27 and TRBJ2-7; D is possibly TRBD2 (6 bases). CDR3 size: 14 residues. Trimming stripped 4 bases from V and 2 bases from J, with 12 bases between. The V gene's germline CDR1 is MNHEY and CDR2 SMNVEV (reference sequence). CDR3 in DNA: TGTGCCAGCAGTTCCGGGACTTACCCCTACGAGCAGTACTTC. This encodes CASSSGTYPYEQYF.

This clonotype came up once. The germline gene is not matched at one end of the junction; a read error may be the cause. J is TRBJ2-3 and V is TRBV7-2, with unresolved D. The CDR3 runs to 14 residues. Germline V gives CDR1 SGHTA, CDR2 FQGNSA. CDR3 DNA sequence: TGTGCGGGCAGCCGAATCCCCCTCCGAGATACGCAGTATTTC. Residues: CAGSRIPLRDTQYF.

The V and J genes are TRBV12-5 and TRBJ2-2; TRBD2 agrees at 12 bases. Germline loops: CDR1 LGHNT, CDR2 FRNRAP. This CDR3 has 17 residues. V trimming: 0 bases; J trimming: 5 bases; junction bases outside the gene matches: 4. The CDR3 sequence: CASGLVSGTSGTGELFF. CDR3 sequence (DNA): TGTGCTAGTGGTTTGGTATCGGGGACTAGCGGGACCGGGGAGCTGTTTTTT.

This sequence joins TRBV6-1 and TRBJ2-1, with TRBD2 matching 7 bases. The J call is doubtful: the DNA matches TRBJ2-7 better. This CDR3 region has 15 residues. In germline, CDR1 is MNHNS, CDR2 SASEGT. The CDR3 reads CASKQEAGITNEQYF. Here the CDR3 DNA reads TGTGCCAGCAAGCAGGAAGCGGGAATCACAAATGAGCAGTACTTC.

This clonotype was picked up many times. The chain joins TRBV7-2 to TRBJ2-5; 9 bases are a match to TRBD1. V lost 5 bases to trimming and J lost 1 base; unmatched junction nucleotides: 5. Germline V gene sequence: CDR1 SGHTA, CDR2 FQGNSA. This CDR3 is built from 15 residues. The CDR3 DNA sequence: TGTGCCAGCAGCACGGGACAGGGTCGCCAAGAGACCCAGTACTTC. Protein: CASSTGQGRQETQYF.

This clonotype is termed medium-sized (0.01 to 0.1%). The chain uses TRBV12-3 or TRBV12-4 and TRBJ2-3; 7 bases align to TRBD1. The CDR3 spans 14 residues. Unmatched junction bases numbered 5, after V lost 6 bases and J lost 2 bases. CDR3 amino acids: CASSQTGVTDTQYF. The CDR3 DNA follows: TGTGCCAGCAGCCAAACAGGGGTCACAGATACGCAGTATTTT.

The rearrangement uses TRBV20-1 and TRBJ2-2, with 9 positions matching TRBD2. The V and J ends lost 6 bases and 5 bases, in that order; junction bases with no gene match: 10. The CDR3 is made up of 15 amino acids. The germline CDR1 and CDR2 sequences are DFQATT and SNEGSKA (reference sequence). The DNA for the CDR3 is TGCAGTGCACCTATAGCGGGAGAAGTAACCGGGGAGCTGTTTTTT. It yields the protein CSAPIAGEVTGELFF.

A few counts support this clonotype. The V gene is TRBV7-9, the J gene TRBJ2-7; 8 bases are shared with TRBD1. CDR1 and CDR2 from the germline V gene are SEHNR and FQNEAQ (reference sequence). The CDR3 is made up of 15 amino acids. With 4 bases clipped from V and 0 bases from J, the junction kept 5 bases outside the gene matches. The DNA of the CDR3 is TGTGCCAGCAGCTACCGACAGGGGCCCTCCTACGAGCAGTACTTC. Protein product: CASSYRQGPSYEQYF.

In DNA form, the CDR3 reads TGTGCCAGCAGCTCGTATGGGGGCGGCAACTATGGCTACACCTTC. This sequence encodes CASSSYGGGNYGYTF. The rearrangement links TRBV5-5 to TRBJ1-2; possibly TRBD1 for D (6 bases). CDR1 is SGHKS, CDR2 YYEKEE, per germline (reference sequence). The V end was cut by 3 bases, the J end by 2 bases, with 14 bases between. The CDR3 runs to 15 residues. The whole variable domain, filled in from reference TRBV5-5 and TRBJ1-2, reads DAGVTQSPTHLIKTRGQQVTLRCSPISGHKSVSWYQQVLGQGPQFIFQYYEKEERGRGNFPDRFSARQFPNYSSELNVNALLLGDSALYLCASSSYGGGNYGYTFGSGTRLTVV.

The chain has TRBV27 and TRBJ2-5, with 7 bases matching TRBD2. CDR3 length: 13 residues. Trimming removed 6 bases from V and 13 bases from J; junction bases left unmatched: 14. Germline lookup yields CDR1 MNHEY and CDR2 SMNVEV (reference sequence). CDR3 in DNA: TGTGCCAGCAGGGGGAGGGGTCGAGCGACCTGGTACTTC. Amino acid sequence: CASRGRGRATWYF.

Remarks on this clonotype: A junction boundary mismatches the germline segment, possibly from a read error. The chain uses TRBV6-1 and TRBJ2-2; D not certain. CDR1 and CDR2 from the germline V gene are MNHNS and SASEGT. This CDR3 contains 14 residues. The CDR3 loop is CASRPGVSTEELFF. Written as DNA, the CDR3 is TGTGCCAGCAGGCCTGGTGTCAGCACCGAGGAGCTGTTTTTT.

This clonotype turned up a few times. The V and J genes are TRBV4-1 and TRBJ2-7, with 8 bases matching TRBD2. Looked up from germline, CDR1 is MGHRA and CDR2 is YSYEKL. This CDR3 is built from 16 residues. The V gene end was trimmed by 0 bases and the J gene end by 2 bases; junction bases not matched to a gene: 6. DNA for the CDR3: TGCGCCAGCAGCCAAGATTCTAGCGGGCCTACCTACGAGCAGTACTTC. The encoded protein is CASSQDSSGPTYEQYF.

V usage is TRBV10-3 and J usage is TRBJ2-5, with D perhaps TRBD1 or TRBD2 (6 bases each). Trimming cost V 11 bases and J 5 bases, with 24 bases left between them. The CDR3 extends over 15 amino acids. CDR1 is ENHRY and CDR2 is SYGVKD in the germline V gene. The CDR3 DNA sequence: TGTGCCGGGGGGTTAGGACAGCGAGGCTGGGAGACCCAGTACTTC. It yields the protein CAGGLGQRGWETQYF.

This clonotype was detected ten times or more. The rearrangement links TRBV11-2 to TRBJ1-4; tentative D call: TRBD1 (5 bases). Germline V gene lookup returns CDR1 SGHAT and CDR2 FQNNGV. V lost 7 bases to trimming and J lost 8 bases, with 20 bases between them. The CDR3 has 15 residues. CDR3 protein: CASTEGRGRGEKLFF. The CDR3 DNA follows: TGTGCCAGCACCGAAGGGCGGGGCCGGGGGGAAAAACTGTTTTTT.

Sample share makes this clonotype medium-sized (0.01 to 0.1%). The V call is TRBV27, the J call TRBJ2-1, with TRBD2 matching over 12 bases. V shed 5 bases, J shed 5 bases, and the junction held 4 bases outside the gene matches. Germline-derived CDR1 and CDR2 are MNHEY and SMNVEV (reference sequence). The CDR3 has 15 residues. The DNA for the CDR3 is TGTGCCAGCAGTCTCGGACTAGCGGGGAACAATGAGCAGTTCTTC. Residues: CASSLGLAGNNEQFF.

A few counts support this clonotype. The final CDR3 position lacks the conserved phenylalanine or tryptophan, pointing to a likely read error. The DNA is omitted, as the CDR3 cannot be located on it reliably, and the CDR3 follows TCRdb's listing. V and J are TRBV27 and TRBJ2-5; the table's D call, TRBD2, was not checked against the DNA. The CDR3 is 13 residues long, counting both termini. The germline V gene has CDR1 MNHEY and CDR2 SMNVEV (reference sequence). Here the CDR3 reads CASRGRGRETQHS.

This clonotype was detected only a few times. The chain carries TRBV6-1 and TRBJ2-5; the D gene is possibly TRBD2 (5 bases). With the DNA end fitting TRBJ2-1 better, the J assignment may be wrong. The length of the CDR3 is 15 residues. Per the germline V gene, CDR1 is MNHNS and CDR2 is SASEGT. CDR3 in DNA: TGTGCCAGCAGTGAGAGGCTAGAGGGTTTGAATGAGCAGTTCTTC. Protein product: CASSERLEGLNEQFF.

On this clonotype: No conserved phenylalanine or tryptophan ends this CDR3, so it is likely a read error. No DNA is shown, since the ends of the CDR3 on it are uncertain; the CDR3 is the one TCRdb lists. This CDR3 is CASRGRGRETQYFGQ. The V call is TRBV27, the J call TRBJ1-1. The germline gives CDR1 MNHEY, CDR2 SMNVEV (reference sequence). The CDR3 is 15 residues long, ends included.

In the case of this clonotype: The conserved phenylalanine or tryptophan normally closing the CDR3 is absent here, so this likely arose from a read error. No DNA is shown, since the ends of the CDR3 on it are uncertain; the CDR3 is the one TCRdb lists. The chain has TRBV27 and TRBJ2-5; no check of the table's D call, TRBD1, against the DNA was made. Inclusive of both ends, the CDR3 amounts to 13 amino acids. Germline CDR1 reads MNHEY; CDR2 reads SMNVEV (reference sequence). CDR3 sequence: CASRGRGRETRFS.

Regarding this clonotype: Germline and junction disagree at one end, which may indicate a read error. This chain connects TRBV12-3 or TRBV12-4 to TRBJ2-3, with D possibly being TRBD2 (6 bases). The CDR3 has 16 residues. The CDR3 reads CASSLAAGQATDIQYF. CDR3 DNA: TGTGCCAGCAGCCTGGCGGCGGGGCAGGCCACAGATATTCAGTATTTC.

Regarding this clonotype: A junction boundary mismatches the germline segment, possibly from a read error. The chain combines TRBV7-2 with TRBJ2-1; 7 nucleotides match TRBD2. Germline V gene data show CDR1 as SGHTA and CDR2 as FQGNSA. The CDR3 covers 15 residues. The chain's CDR3 is CASSSAGRERAELFF. CDR3 nucleotides: TGTGCCAGCAGCTCGGCAGGGCGGGAGCGGGCCGAGCTGTTCTTC.